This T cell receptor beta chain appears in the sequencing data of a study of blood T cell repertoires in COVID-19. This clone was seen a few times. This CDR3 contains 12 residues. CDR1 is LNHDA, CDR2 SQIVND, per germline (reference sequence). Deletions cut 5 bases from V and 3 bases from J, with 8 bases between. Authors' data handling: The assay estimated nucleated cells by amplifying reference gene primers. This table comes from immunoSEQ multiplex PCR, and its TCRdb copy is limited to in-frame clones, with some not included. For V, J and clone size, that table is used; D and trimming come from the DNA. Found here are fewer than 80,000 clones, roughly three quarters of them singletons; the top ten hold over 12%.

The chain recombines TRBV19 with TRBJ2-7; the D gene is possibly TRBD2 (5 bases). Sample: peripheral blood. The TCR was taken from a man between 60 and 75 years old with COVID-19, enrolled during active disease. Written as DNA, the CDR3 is TGTGCCAGTAGTTTCGAGGGCTACGAGCAGTACTTC. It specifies CASSFEGYEQYF. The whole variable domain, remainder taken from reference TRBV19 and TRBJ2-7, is DGGITQSPKYLFRKEGQNVTLSCEQNLNHDAMYWYRQDPGQGLRLIYYSQIVNDFQKGDIAEGYSVSREKKESFPLTVTSAQKNPTAFYLCASSFEGYEQYFGPGTRLTVT.